Listed below are T cell receptor beta chains from one sample, sequenced in a study of T cells in Graves' hyperthyroidism and ophthalmopathy. TCRdb re-derived calls from the multiplex PCR reads in MiXCR, one entry per CDR3 protein. The repertoire holds approximately 530,000 distinct CDR3 sequences, with 15% to 20% as singletons. Sequencing was done on a sample of blood. These receptors came from a man aged 40-50 years with Graves' ophthalmopathy. Both conserved end residues are part of each CDR3. A D gene is named only where the DNA matches it firmly. Not every row has a clone size; where given, it reads once, few, many or a size class.

cdr3_aa cdr3_nt clone_size j_call v_call d_call
CASSSRRFYEQYF TGTGCCAGCAGCTCCCGCAGGTTCTACGAGCAGTACTTC many TRBJ2-7 TRBV12-3/TRBV12-4 .
CASSRTGAGNTIYF TGTGCCAGCAGCCGGACAGGGGCTGGAAACACCATATATTTT few TRBJ1-3 TRBV6-1 TRBD1
CASSVRGTADTQYF TGTGCCAGCAGCGTTAGGGGGACTGCAGATACGCAGTATTTT many TRBJ2-3 TRBV7-2 .
CSARLGGDNEQFF TGCAGTGCTAGACTCGGGGGAGACAATGAGCAGTTCTTC . TRBJ2-1 TRBV20-1 .
CASRAGVASYEQYF TGTGCCAGCAGGGCAGGAGTAGCTTCCTACGAGCAGTACTTC many TRBJ2-7 TRBV2 .
CASSLRWWETVYTGELFF TGTGCCAGCAGTTTAAGGTGGTGGGAGACAGTCTACACCGGGGAGCTGTTTTTT . TRBJ2-2 TRBV27 .
CASSLGQAREEQYF TGTGCCAGCAGCTTAGGACAGGCGAGGGAAGAGCAGTACTTC . TRBJ2-7 TRBV11-2 .
CASGLPPGQPDEQYF TGTGCTAGTGGTTTGCCCCCCGGGCAGCCTGACGAGCAGTACTTC many TRBJ2-7 TRBV12-5 .
CASSLWAGGTDTQYF TGTGCCAGCAGCCTCTGGGCAGGGGGCACAGATACGCAGTATTTT many TRBJ2-3 TRBV7-2 .
CASMGHSSYNSPLHF TGTGCCAGCATGGGACATAGCTCCTATAATTCACCCCTCCACTTT few TRBJ1-6 TRBV2 .
CASSLRGKFTDTQYF TGTGCCAGCAGCTTGCGGGGTAAATTCACAGATACGCAGTATTTT . TRBJ2-3 TRBV7-3 .
CASSFHGGTDTQYF TGTGCCAGCAGCTTTCACGGGGGTACGGATACGCAGTATTTT many TRBJ2-3 TRBV11-3 .
CAWNSGQGAYEQYF TGTGCCTGGAACTCGGGACAGGGGGCCTACGAGCAGTACTTC many TRBJ2-7 TRBV30 TRBD1
CASSLLSRVAGASEQFF TGCGCCAGCAGTCTTCTCTCAAGGGTAGCGGGAGCCAGTGAGCAGTTCTTC few TRBJ2-1 TRBV5-1 TRBD2
CAWSGGRGGYTF TGTGCCTGGAGTGGGGGGCGGGGAGGCTACACCTTC many TRBJ1-2 TRBV30 .
CASSRTEAFF TGTGCCAGCAGTCGCACTGAAGCTTTCTTT . TRBJ1-1 TRBV12-3/TRBV12-4 .
CASSARVQAGPLHF TGTGCCAGCAGCGCTAGGGTACAGGCAGGACCCCTCCACTTT few TRBJ1-6 TRBV12-3/TRBV12-4 .
CASRADRNTEAFF TGTGCCAGCAGGGCTGACAGGAACACTGAAGCTTTCTTT many TRBJ1-1 TRBV12-3/TRBV12-4 .
CASRVGSSQPQHF TGTGCCAGCCGGGTAGGCTCCAGTCAGCCCCAGCATTTT . TRBJ1-5 TRBV27 .
CSAIVTSGPPTDTQYF TGCAGTGCCATAGTAACTAGCGGGCCTCCCACAGATACGCAGTATTTT . TRBJ2-3 TRBV20-1 TRBD2
CASSDGTSVTGELFF TGTGCCAGCAGCGACGGGACCAGCGTCACCGGGGAGCTGTTTTTT many TRBJ2-2 TRBV9 .
CASSPDMARGEQYF TGTGCCAGCTCACCCGACATGGCTAGAGGCGAGCAGTACTTC many TRBJ2-7 TRBV18 .
CASWGGMNTEAFF TGTGCCAGTTGGGGGGGTATGAACACTGAAGCTTTCTTT . TRBJ1-1 TRBV27 .
CASSSLGVPYNEQFF TGTGCCAGCAGTTCACTAGGCGTACCCTACAATGAGCAGTTCTTC many TRBJ2-1 TRBV28 .
CASSVGDRNNEKLFF TGTGCCAGCAGCGTAGGGGATAGGAATAATGAAAAACTGTTTTTT . TRBJ1-4 TRBV5-1 .
CASSQIAGPYGYTF TGTGCCAGCAGCCAAATTGCAGGTCCATATGGCTACACCTTC many TRBJ1-2 TRBV3-1 .
CASTVEGAWANVLTF TGTGCCAGCACCGTTGAGGGGGCTTGGGCCAACGTCCTGACTTTC few TRBJ2-6 TRBV2 TRBD1
CASSDLERPTQENEQFF TGTGCCAGCAGCGACCTTGAGCGTCCCACCCAGGAGAATGAGCAGTTCTTC few TRBJ2-1 TRBV7-9 .
CASSDSRGPQYF TGTGCCAGCAGTGACTCGAGGGGACCGCAGTATTTT . TRBJ2-3 TRBV6-4 .
CGSTVTGRTALTNTGELFF TGTGGCAGCACCGTGACAGGGAGGACAGCCCTCACTAACACCGGGGAGCTGTTTTTT . TRBJ2-2 TRBV9 .
CASVLGDLTSTDTQYF TGCGCCAGCGTACTAGGGGACCTAACGAGCACAGATACGCAGTATTTT many TRBJ2-3 TRBV5-1 .
CASRGTGSSEQFF TGTGCCAGCAGGGGGACAGGGTCGTCGGAGCAGTTCTTC . TRBJ2-1 TRBV6-1 TRBD1
CASSLAGTGDPEAFF TGTGCCAGCAGTTTAGCAGGGACAGGTGACCCTGAAGCTTTCTTT . TRBJ1-1 TRBV12-3/TRBV12-4 TRBD1
CASSLGPAGDETQYF TGTGCCAGCAGTTTAGGCCCAGCGGGAGACGAGACCCAGTACTTC many TRBJ2-5 TRBV28 TRBD2
CASSWVGLSYEQYF TGTGCCAGCAGTTGGGTGGGGCTCTCCTACGAGCAGTACTTC many TRBJ2-7 TRBV2 .
CAGSSRQASVRGTIYF TGTGCCGGCAGCTCCAGGCAGGCCTCCGTTCGCGGCACCATATATTTT . TRBJ1-3 TRBV2 .
CASSVLSGVGANVLTF TGTGCCAGCAGCGTATTGAGTGGGGTTGGGGCCAACGTCCTGACTTTC few TRBJ2-6 TRBV2 .
CASSIGSGGHTGELFF TGTGCCAGTAGCATAGGGTCCGGAGGGCACACCGGGGAGCTGTTTTTT few TRBJ2-2 TRBV19 .
CASTPDGSNQPQHF TGTGCCAGCACCCCGGACGGTAGCAATCAGCCCCAGCATTTT . TRBJ1-5 TRBV6-2/TRBV6-3 .
CASSVGADRAHEQYF TGTGCCAGCAGCGTAGGAGCGGACAGGGCGCACGAGCAGTACTTC few TRBJ2-7 TRBV9 TRBD1
CASSQVPTSVGEQFF TGCGCCAGCAGCCAAGTTCCGACTAGCGTTGGTGAGCAGTTCTTC . TRBJ2-1 TRBV4-1 TRBD2
CASSPRAGSSNEQFF TGTGCCAGCAGCCCCAGGGCGGGCTCCTCAAATGAGCAGTTCTTC many TRBJ2-1 TRBV11-3 .
CATSREVRAEAFF TGTGCCACCAGCAGAGAAGTTCGGGCTGAAGCTTTCTTT many TRBJ1-1 TRBV15 .
CASSYSGSRPLHF TGTGCCAGCAGTTACTCGGGCAGTCGTCCCCTCCACTTT . TRBJ1-6 TRBV6-6 .
CASSFLGNTHEKLFF TGCGCCAGCAGCTTTTTGGGGAACACCCATGAAAAACTGTTTTTT . TRBJ1-4 TRBV5-1 .
CAAQRESGANVLTF TGTGCCGCTCAGCGGGAGTCCGGGGCCAACGTCCTGACTTTC few TRBJ2-6 TRBV28 TRBD2
CASSSRVGEDGNTIYF TGCGCCAGCAGCTCGAGGGTAGGAGAGGATGGAAACACCATATATTTT many TRBJ1-3 TRBV5-1 .
CSASRQGLRDEQYF TGCAGTGCTAGTCGTCAGGGATTACGCGACGAGCAGTACTTC . TRBJ2-7 TRBV20-1 .